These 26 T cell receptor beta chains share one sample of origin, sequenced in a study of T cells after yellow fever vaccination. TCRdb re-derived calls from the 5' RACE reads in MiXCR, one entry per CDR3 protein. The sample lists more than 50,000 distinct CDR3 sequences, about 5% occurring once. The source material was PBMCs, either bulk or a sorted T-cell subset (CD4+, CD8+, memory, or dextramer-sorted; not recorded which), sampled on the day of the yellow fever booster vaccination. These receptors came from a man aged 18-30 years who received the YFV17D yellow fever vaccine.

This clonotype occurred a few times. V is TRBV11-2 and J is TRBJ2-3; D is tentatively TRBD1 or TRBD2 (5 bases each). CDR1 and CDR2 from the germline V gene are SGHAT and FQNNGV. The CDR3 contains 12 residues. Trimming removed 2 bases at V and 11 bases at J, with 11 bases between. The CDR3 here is CASSLFSGLQYF. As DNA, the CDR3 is TGTGCCAGCAGCTTATTCTCGGGGCTGCAGTATTTT.

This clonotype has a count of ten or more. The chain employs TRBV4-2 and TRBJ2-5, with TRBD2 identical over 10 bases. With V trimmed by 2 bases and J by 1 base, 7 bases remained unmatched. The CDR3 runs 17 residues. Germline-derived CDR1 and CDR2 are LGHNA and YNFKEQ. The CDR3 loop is CASSQKKASGGQETQYF. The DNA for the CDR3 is TGTGCCAGCAGCCAAAAGAAAGCTAGCGGGGGCCAAGAGACCCAGTACTTC.

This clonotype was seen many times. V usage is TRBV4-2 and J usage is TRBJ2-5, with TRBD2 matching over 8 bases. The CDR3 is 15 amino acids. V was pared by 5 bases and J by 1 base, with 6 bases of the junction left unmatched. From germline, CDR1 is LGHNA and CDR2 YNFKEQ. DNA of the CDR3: TGTGCCAGCAGCTACGCGGGGGGTCGCCAAGAGACCCAGTACTTC. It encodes CASSYAGGRQETQYF.

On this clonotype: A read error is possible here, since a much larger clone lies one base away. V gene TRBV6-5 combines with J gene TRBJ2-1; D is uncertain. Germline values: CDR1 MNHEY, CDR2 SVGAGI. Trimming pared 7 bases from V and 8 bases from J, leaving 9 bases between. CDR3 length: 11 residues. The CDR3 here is CASIRSYEQFF. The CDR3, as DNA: TGTGCCAGCATCAGGAGTTATGAGCAGTTCTTC.

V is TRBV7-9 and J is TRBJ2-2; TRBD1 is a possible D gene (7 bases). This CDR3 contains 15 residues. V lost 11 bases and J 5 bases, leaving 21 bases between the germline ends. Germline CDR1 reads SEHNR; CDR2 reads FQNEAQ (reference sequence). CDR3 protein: CAVTVAGQRTGELFF. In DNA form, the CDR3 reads TGTGCCGTCACAGTCGCGGGACAGAGGACCGGGGAGCTGTTTTTT.

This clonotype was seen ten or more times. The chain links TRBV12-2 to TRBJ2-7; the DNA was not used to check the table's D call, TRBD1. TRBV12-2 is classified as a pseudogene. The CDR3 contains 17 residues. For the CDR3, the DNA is TGTGCAAGTCGCTCCCCCGGACGGGACAGAAGCTCCTACGAGCAGTACGTC. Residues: CASRSPGRDRSSYEQYV.

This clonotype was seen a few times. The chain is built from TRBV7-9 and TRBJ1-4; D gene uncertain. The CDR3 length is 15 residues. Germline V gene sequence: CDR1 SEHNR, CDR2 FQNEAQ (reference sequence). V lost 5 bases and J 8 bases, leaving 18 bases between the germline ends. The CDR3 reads CASSRDGLTEEKLFF. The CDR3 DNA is TGTGCCAGCAGCCGAGACGGTTTGACGGAAGAAAAACTGTTTTTT.

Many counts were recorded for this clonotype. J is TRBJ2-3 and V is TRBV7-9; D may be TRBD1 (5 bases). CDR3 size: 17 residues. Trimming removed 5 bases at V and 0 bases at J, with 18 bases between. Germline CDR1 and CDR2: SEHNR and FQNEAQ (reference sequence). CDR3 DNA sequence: TGTGCCAGCAGCCATTTGGACAACCCTTCTAGCACAGATACGCAGTATTTT. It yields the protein CASSHLDNPSSTDTQYF. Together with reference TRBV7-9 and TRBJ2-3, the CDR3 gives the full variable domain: DTGVSQNPRHKITKRGQNVTFRCDPISEHNRLYWYRQTLGQGPEFLTYFQNEAQLEKSRLLSDRFSAERPKGSFSTLEIQRTEQGDSAMYLCASSHLDNPSSTDTQYFGPGTRLTVL.

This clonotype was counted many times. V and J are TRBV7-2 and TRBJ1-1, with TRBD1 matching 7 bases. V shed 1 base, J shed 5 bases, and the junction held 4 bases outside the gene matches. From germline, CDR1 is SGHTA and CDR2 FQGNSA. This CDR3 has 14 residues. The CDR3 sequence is CASSLGQGRTEAFF. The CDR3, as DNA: TGTGCCAGCAGCTTAGGACAGGGAAGGACTGAAGCTTTCTTT.

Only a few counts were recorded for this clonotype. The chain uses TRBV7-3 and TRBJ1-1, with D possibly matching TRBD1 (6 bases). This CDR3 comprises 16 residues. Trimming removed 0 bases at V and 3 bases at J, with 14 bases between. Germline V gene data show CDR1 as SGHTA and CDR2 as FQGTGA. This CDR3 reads CASSLTGGRGDTEAFF. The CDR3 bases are TGTGCCAGCAGCTTAACGGGGGGCAGGGGAGACACTGAAGCTTTCTTT.

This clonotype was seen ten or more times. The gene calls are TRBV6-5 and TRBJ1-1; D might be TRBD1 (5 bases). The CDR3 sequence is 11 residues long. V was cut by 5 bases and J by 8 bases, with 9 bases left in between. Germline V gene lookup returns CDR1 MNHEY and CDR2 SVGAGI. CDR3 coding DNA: TGTGCCAGCAGTACATACAGGGAAGCTTTCTTT. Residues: CASSTYREAFF.

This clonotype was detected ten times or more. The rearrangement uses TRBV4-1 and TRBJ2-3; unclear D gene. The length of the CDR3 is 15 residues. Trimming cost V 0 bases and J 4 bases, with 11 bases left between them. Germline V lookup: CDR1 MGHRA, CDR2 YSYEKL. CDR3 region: CASSQEPSEPDTQYF. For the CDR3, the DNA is TGCGCCAGCAGCCAAGAACCCTCCGAGCCAGATACGCAGTATTTT.

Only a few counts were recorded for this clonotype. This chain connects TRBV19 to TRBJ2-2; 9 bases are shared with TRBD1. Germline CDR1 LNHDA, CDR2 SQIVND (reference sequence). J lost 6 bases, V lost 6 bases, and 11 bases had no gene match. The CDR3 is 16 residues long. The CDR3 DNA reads TGTGCCAGTAGCAGTTTCCTGGGACAGGGCGCCGGGGAGCTGTTTTTT. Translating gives CASSSFLGQGAGELFF.

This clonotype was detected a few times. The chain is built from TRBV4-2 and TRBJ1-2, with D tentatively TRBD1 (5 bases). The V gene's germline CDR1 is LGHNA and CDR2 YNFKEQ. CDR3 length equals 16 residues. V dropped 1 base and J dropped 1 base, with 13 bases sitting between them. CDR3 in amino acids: CASSQGREGVNYGYTF. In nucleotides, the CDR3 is TGTGCCAGCAGCCAAGGACGAGAAGGGGTTAACTATGGCTACACCTTC.

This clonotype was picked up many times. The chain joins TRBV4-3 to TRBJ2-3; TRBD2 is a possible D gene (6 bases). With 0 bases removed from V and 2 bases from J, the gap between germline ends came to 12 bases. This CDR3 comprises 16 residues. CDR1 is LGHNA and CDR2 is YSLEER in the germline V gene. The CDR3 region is CASSQDTAGTTDTQYF. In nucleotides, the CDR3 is TGCGCCAGCAGCCAAGATACGGCGGGGACCACAGATACGCAGTATTTT.

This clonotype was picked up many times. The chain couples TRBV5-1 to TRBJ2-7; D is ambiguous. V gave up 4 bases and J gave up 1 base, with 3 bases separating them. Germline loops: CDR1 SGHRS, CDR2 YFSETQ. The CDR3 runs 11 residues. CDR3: CASSPSYEQYV. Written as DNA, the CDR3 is TGCGCCAGCAGCCCATCCTACGAGCAGTACGTC.

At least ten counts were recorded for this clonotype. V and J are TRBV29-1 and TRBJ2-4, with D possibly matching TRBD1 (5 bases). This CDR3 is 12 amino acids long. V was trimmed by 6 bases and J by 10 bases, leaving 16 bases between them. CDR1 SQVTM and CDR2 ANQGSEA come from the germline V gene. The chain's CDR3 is CSVSDIKLIQYF. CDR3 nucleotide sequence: TGCAGCGTCTCGGACATTAAACTTATTCAGTACTTC.

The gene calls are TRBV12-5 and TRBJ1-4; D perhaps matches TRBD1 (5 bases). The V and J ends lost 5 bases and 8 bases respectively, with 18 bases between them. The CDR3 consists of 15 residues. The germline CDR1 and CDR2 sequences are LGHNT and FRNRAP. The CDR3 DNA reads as TGTGCTAGTGGTCCCCCCCCCCAGGGATCCGAAAAACTGTTTTTT. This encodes CASGPPPQGSEKLFF. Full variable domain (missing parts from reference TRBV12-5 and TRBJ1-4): DARVTQTPRHKVTEMGQEVTMRCQPILGHNTVFWYRQTMMQGLELLAYFRNRAPLDDSGMPKDRFSAEMPDATLATLKIQPSEPRDSAVYFCASGPPPQGSEKLFFGSGTQLSVL.

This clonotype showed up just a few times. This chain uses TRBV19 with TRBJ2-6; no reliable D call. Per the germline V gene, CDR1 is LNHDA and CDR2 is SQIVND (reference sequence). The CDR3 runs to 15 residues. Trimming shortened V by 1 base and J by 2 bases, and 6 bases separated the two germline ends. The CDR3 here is CASSIARAGANVLTF. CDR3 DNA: TGTGCCAGTAGTATAGCAAGGGCTGGGGCCAACGTCCTGACTTTC.

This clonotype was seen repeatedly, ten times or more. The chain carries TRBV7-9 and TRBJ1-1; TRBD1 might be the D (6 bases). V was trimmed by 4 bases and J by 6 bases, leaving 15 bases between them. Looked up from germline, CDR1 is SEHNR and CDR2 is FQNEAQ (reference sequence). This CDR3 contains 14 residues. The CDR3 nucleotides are TGTGCCAGCAGCTCGACAGGCCCTGTCCCTGAAGCTTTCTTT. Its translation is CASSSTGPVPEAFF. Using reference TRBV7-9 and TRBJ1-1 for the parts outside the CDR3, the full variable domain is DTGVSQNPRHKITKRGQNVTFRCDPISEHNRLYWYRQTLGQGPEFLTYFQNEAQLEKSRLLSDRFSAERPKGSFSTLEIQRTEQGDSAMYLCASSSTGPVPEAFFGQGTRLTVV.

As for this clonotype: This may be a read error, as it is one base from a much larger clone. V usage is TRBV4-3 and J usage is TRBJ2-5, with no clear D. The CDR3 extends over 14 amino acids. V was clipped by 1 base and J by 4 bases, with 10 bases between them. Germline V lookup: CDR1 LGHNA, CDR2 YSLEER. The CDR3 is CASSQVRFRETQYF. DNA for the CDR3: TGCGCCAGCAGCCAAGTCCGGTTCCGAGAGACCCAGTACTTC.

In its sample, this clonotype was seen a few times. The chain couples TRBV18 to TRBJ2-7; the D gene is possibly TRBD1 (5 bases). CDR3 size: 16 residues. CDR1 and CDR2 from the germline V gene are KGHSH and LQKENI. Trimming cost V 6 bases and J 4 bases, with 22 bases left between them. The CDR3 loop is CASSNAAAGFGYEQYV. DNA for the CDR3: TGTGCCAGCTCGAACGCGGCAGCAGGGTTTGGATACGAGCAGTACGTC.

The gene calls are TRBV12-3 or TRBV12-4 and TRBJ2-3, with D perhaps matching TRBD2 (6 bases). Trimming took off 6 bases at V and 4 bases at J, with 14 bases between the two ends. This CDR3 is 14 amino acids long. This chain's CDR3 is CASSRGFSPDTQYF. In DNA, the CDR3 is TGTGCCAGCAGCCGGGGGTTTTCTCCAGATACGCAGTATTTT.

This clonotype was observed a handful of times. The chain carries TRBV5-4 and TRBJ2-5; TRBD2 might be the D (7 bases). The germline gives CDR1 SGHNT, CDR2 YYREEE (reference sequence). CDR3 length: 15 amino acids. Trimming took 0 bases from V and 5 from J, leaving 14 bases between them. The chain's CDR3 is CASSLAGGAWETQYF. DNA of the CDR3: TGTGCCAGCAGCTTGGCGGGGGGCGCATGGGAGACCCAGTACTTC.

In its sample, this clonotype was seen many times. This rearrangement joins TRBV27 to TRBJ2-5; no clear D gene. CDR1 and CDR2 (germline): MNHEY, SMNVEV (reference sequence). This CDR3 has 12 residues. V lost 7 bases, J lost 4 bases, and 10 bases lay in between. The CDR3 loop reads CASTGPGETQYF. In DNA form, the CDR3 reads TGTGCCAGCACCGGACCGGGAGAGACCCAGTACTTC.

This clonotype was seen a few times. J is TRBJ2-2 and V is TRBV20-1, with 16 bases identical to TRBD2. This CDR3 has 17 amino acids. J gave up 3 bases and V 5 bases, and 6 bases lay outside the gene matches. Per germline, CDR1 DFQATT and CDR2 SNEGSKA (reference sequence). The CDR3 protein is CSARGTSGGADTGELFF. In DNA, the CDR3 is TGCAGTGCTCGCGGGACTAGCGGGGGGGCGGACACCGGGGAGCTGTTTTTT.